These 6 T cell receptor beta chains were sequenced from one sample in a study of vaccination and CD4 T cells after COVID-19. No antigen is known for these receptors. Cultured CD4+ T cell DNA was sequenced using the Oncomine TCR Beta short-read assay. MiXCR, applied by TCRdb to the PCR reads, yields one record per CDR3 protein. The sample records about 1,700 distinct CDR3 sequences, roughly 68% being singletons. Treatment described: roughly 11-day PBMC culture with coronavirus spike peptide pools or control peptides (ViraFEST assay). Sequenced here: CD4+ T cells from blood, cultured in vitro, sampled after SARS-CoV-2 vaccination. The receptors shown here come from a human donor who had recovered from COVID-19.

This clonotype appeared once. The chain couples TRBV6-5 to TRBJ1-5; perhaps TRBD1 as D (5 bases). The CDR3 is 14 amino acids. Per germline, CDR1 MNHEY and CDR2 SVGAGI. V was shortened by 4 bases and J by 3 bases, with 10 bases between the two germline ends. The CDR3 DNA sequence: TGTGCCAGCAGTTCGGACAAGGCCAATCAGCCCCAGCATTTT. This gives the protein CASSSDKANQPQHF.

The chain carries TRBV2 and TRBJ1-5; unclear D gene. CDR3 size: 15 residues. Germline-derived CDR1 and CDR2 are SNHLY and FYNNEI. The V gene lost 0 bases and the J gene lost 3 bases, with 9 bases spanning the gap. CDR3 residues: CASSEAAGINQPQHF. DNA of the CDR3: TGTGCCAGCAGTGAAGCGGCAGGAATCAATCAGCCCCAGCATTTT.

The CDR3 sequence: CASSVGRNTDTQYF. CDR3 DNA sequence: TGTGCCAGCAGCGTCGGACGCAACACAGATACGCAGTATTTT. This chain uses TRBV7-9 with TRBJ2-3; D gene uncertain. The CDR3 covers 14 residues. Germline lookup yields CDR1 SEHNR and CDR2 FQNEAQ (reference sequence). Trimming shortened V by 5 bases and J by 2 bases, and 11 bases separated the two germline ends.

The J gene is TRBJ1-5, the V gene TRBV11-2; D not resolved. The CDR3 totals 13 residues. Trimming removed 8 bases from V and 5 bases from J, with 13 bases in between. Germline V lookup: CDR1 SGHAT, CDR2 FQNNGV. This CDR3 reads CASPPQGHQPQHF. CDR3 sequence (DNA): TGTGCCAGCCCCCCGCAAGGTCATCAGCCCCAGCATTTT.

The chain joins TRBV20-1 to TRBJ2-7, with 12 bases identical to TRBD2. This CDR3 contains 15 residues. In germline, CDR1 is DFQATT, CDR2 SNEGSKA (reference sequence). V trimming: 3 bases; J trimming: 5 bases; junction bases outside the gene matches: 8. The CDR3 protein is CSASPLLAGGHEQYF. CDR3 nucleotide sequence: TGCAGTGCTAGTCCATTACTAGCGGGAGGCCACGAGCAGTACTTC.

This clonotype was recorded only once. V gene TRBV10-3 combines with J gene TRBJ1-2; D call uncertain. V lost 8 bases and J 2 bases, leaving 9 bases between the germline ends. In germline, CDR1 is ENHRY, CDR2 SYGVKD. There are 12 residues in the CDR3. Here the CDR3 DNA reads TGTGCCATCGGGGTCTTGAACTATGGCTACACCTTC. Translation gives CAIGVLNYGYTF.